What follows are 14 T cell receptor beta chains derived from one specimen sequenced in a study of immune cell composition in non-small cell lung cancer. Normal lung was taken at the farthest possible site, at least 3 cm from tumour. Clones were read by immunoSEQ multiplex PCR, and TCRdb kept only the in-frame ones, dropping some. There are some 6,600 clones in the sample; about 79% occur only once, and more than 7.5% lies in the top ten. Sample: non-adjacent lung tissue. These receptors were taken from a human donor with non-small cell lung cancer.

This clone has only a few counts. The rearrangement uses TRBV18 and TRBJ1-4, with D unclear. V lost 1 base to trimming and J lost 6 bases, with 9 bases between them. The CDR3 contains 14 residues. Germline lookup yields CDR1 KGHSH and CDR2 LQKENI. CDR3 DNA: TGTGCCAGCTCACCACAGGGAGCAGATGAAAAACTGTTTTTT. This translates into CASSPQGADEKLFF.

This chain connects TRBV19 to TRBJ2-1; TRBD2 might be the D (6 bases). The CDR3 extends over 14 amino acids. Deletions cut 10 bases from V and 12 bases from J, with 25 bases between. Germline V gene lookup returns CDR1 LNHDA and CDR2 SQIVND (reference sequence). CDR3 sequence: CATRPTLARTGQFF. Written as DNA, the CDR3 is TGTGCCACCCGCCCCACCCTAGCGCGGACCGGGCAGTTCTTC.

The chain uses TRBV28 and TRBJ2-5; 8 nucleotides match TRBD1. The junction had 0 bases not matched to a gene; V was cut back by 2 bases and J by 1 base. CDR3 length: 14 residues. Germline V gives CDR1 MDHEN, CDR2 SYDVKM. The CDR3 coding sequence is TGTGCCAGCAGTTTACAGGGGGCCCAAGAGACCCAGTACTTC. It codes for CASSLQGAQETQYF.

J is TRBJ2-4 and V is TRBV11-2; 8 bases align to TRBD1. Germline V lookup: CDR1 SGHAT, CDR2 FQNNGV. The CDR3 consists of 18 residues. J lost 0 bases, V lost 0 bases, and 7 bases had no gene match. Written as DNA, the CDR3 is TGTGCCAGCAGCTTAGAACACCAGGGGGCTCAAGCCAAAAACATTCAGTACTTC. Its protein is CASSLEHQGAQAKNIQYF.

This chain uses TRBV7-2 with TRBJ2-5, with 7 bases identical to TRBD2. V dropped 5 bases and J dropped 4; count of bases not matched to a gene: 7. Germline V gene lookup returns CDR1 SGHTA and CDR2 FQGNSA. There are 14 residues in the CDR3. The CDR3 loop reads CASSPTGGGETQYF. The CDR3, as DNA: TGTGCCAGCAGCCCCACCGGCGGGGGAGAGACCCAGTACTTC. Together with reference TRBV7-2 and TRBJ2-5, the CDR3 gives the full variable domain: GAGVSQSPSNKVTEKGKDVELRCDPISGHTALYWYRQSLGQGLEFLIYFQGNSAPDKSGLPSDRFSAERTGGSVSTLTIQRTQQEDSAVYLCASSPTGGGETQYFGPGTRLLVL.

This clone is a singleton in its sample. At one end, the junction sequence differs from germline, possibly due to a read error. The V call is TRBV5-7, the J call TRBJ2-2, with TRBD2 identical over 12 bases. TRBV5-7 qualifies as an ORF whose function is uncertain. The CDR3 covers 19 residues. The CDR3 DNA reads as TGTGCCAGCAGCCTCCCGGGACTAGCGGGTTCCCGCGAACACCGGGGAGCTGTTTTT. This encodes CASSLPGLAGSREHRGAVF.

This sequence joins TRBV7-2 and TRBJ2-6; possibly TRBD1 for D (6 bases). Germline CDR1 SGHTA, CDR2 FQGNSA. V was pared by 1 base and J by 2 bases, with 6 bases between. This CDR3 region has 15 residues. The chain's CDR3 is CASSLDRAGANVLTF. CDR3 in DNA: TGTGCCAGCAGCTTAGACAGGGCTGGGGCCAACGTCCTGACTTTC. The variable domain in full, with the rest retrieved from reference TRBV7-2 and TRBJ2-6, is GAGVSQSPSNKVTEKGKDVELRCDPISGHTALYWYRQSLGQGLEFLIYFQGNSAPDKSGLPSDRFSAERTGGSVSTLTIQRTQQEDSAVYLCASSLDRAGANVLTFGAGSRLTVL.

The genes are TRBV5-1 and TRBJ2-6; 13 bases match TRBD2. V was clipped by 4 bases and J by 0 bases; unmatched bases: 7. The germline V gene has CDR1 SGHRS and CDR2 YFSETQ. CDR3 length: 19 amino acids. CDR3: CASSPLTSGGFSGANVLTF. CDR3 sequence (DNA): TGCGCCAGCAGCCCCCTGACTAGCGGGGGGTTCTCTGGGGCCAACGTCCTGACTTTC.

By its share, this clone is large. V usage is TRBV28 and J usage is TRBJ1-3; 7 bases are shared with TRBD1. The germline gives CDR1 MDHEN, CDR2 SYDVKM. CDR3 length equals 18 residues. Trimming removed 2 bases from V and 2 bases from J; junction bases left unmatched: 12. CDR3 sequence: CASSLMFSRQGTGNTIYF. Here the CDR3 DNA reads TGTGCCAGCAGTTTAATGTTTTCGAGACAGGGAACTGGAAACACCATATATTTT.

CDR3 sequence reads: CASSVRGPGAYNEQFF. For the CDR3, the DNA is TGTGCCAGCAGCGTCAGGGGCCCTGGGGCTTACAATGAGCAGTTCTTC. The J gene is TRBJ2-1, the V gene TRBV9; D possibly corresponds to TRBD1 (6 bases). Germline CDR1 reads SGDLS; CDR2 reads YYNGEE. V gave up 2 bases and J gave up 4 bases, with 16 bases separating them. The length of the CDR3 is 16 residues.

The chain links TRBV9 to TRBJ2-3, with 8 bases matching TRBD1. The CDR3 has 14 residues. Germline loops: CDR1 SGDLS, CDR2 YYNGEE. J gave up 4 bases and V 7 bases, and 8 bases lay outside the gene matches. CDR3: CASGRTGKADTQYF. The CDR3, as DNA: TGTGCCAGCGGCCGGACAGGGAAGGCAGATACGCAGTATTTT.

The V call is TRBV5-8, the J call TRBJ2-7; TRBD2 might be the D (6 bases). Germline V gene lookup returns CDR1 SGHTS and CDR2 YDEGEE. The V end was cut by 4 bases, the J end by 5 bases, with 19 bases between. CDR3 length: 15 residues. The CDR3 loop is CASSTTGRSEDEQYF. The CDR3 DNA reads as TGTGCCAGCAGCACTACCGGGAGAAGCGAGGACGAGCAGTACTTC.

The chain employs TRBV19 and TRBJ1-6, with TRBD1 as a possible D gene (6 bases). This CDR3 is built from 15 residues. V gave up 3 bases and J gave up 5 bases, with 11 bases separating them. Germline lookup yields CDR1 LNHDA and CDR2 SQIVND (reference sequence). CDR3 region: CASSITRQDNSPLHF. CDR3 sequence (DNA): TGTGCCAGTAGTATTACGAGACAGGATAATTCACCCCTCCACTTT.

This clone was seen a handful of times. The J gene is TRBJ1-2, the V gene TRBV5-6, with unresolved D. V gave up 3 bases and J gave up 10 bases, with 10 bases separating them. CDR1 is SGHDT, CDR2 YYEEEE, per germline. This CDR3 comprises 11 residues. The CDR3 bases are TGTGCCAGCAGCTACATCTGGGCCTACACCTTC. Its protein product is CASSYIWAYTF. Drawing the rest from reference TRBV5-6 and TRBJ1-2, the complete variable domain is DAGVTQSPTHLIKTRGQQVTLRCSPKSGHDTVSWYQQALGQGPQFIFQYYEEEERQRGNFPDRFSGHQFPNYSSELNVNALLLGDSALYLCASSYIWAYTFGSGTRLTVV.